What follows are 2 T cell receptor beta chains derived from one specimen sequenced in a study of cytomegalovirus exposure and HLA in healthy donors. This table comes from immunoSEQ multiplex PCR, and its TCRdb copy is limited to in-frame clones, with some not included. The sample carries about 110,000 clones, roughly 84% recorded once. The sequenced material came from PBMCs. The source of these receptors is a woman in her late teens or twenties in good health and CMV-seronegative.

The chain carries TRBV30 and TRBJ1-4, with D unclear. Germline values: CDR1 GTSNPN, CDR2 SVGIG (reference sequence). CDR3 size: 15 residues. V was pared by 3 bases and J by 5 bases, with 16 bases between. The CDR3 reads CAWSFRAEGNEKLFF. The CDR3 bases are TGTGCCTGGAGCTTCCGGGCGGAGGGCAATGAAAAACTGTTTTTT. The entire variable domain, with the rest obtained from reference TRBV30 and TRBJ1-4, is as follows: SQTIHQWPATLVQPVGSPLSLECTVEGTSNPNLYWYRQAAGRGLQLLFYSVGIGQISSEVPQNLSASRPQDRQFILSSKKLLLSDSGFYLCAWSFRAEGNEKLFFGSGTQLSVL.

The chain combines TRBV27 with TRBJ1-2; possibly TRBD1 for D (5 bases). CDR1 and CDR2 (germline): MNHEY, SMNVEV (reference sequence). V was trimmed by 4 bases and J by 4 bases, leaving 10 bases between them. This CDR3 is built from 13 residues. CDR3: CASSSQGSYGYTF. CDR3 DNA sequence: TGTGCCAGCAGTTCTCAGGGTTCCTATGGCTACACCTTC.